This T cell receptor beta chain was profiled in a study of cytomegalovirus exposure and HLA in healthy donors. About the research overall: Earlier sequencing of 150 million to 200 million T cells yielded 120 million or so unique TCR beta sequences.

Primers included in the PCR were 60 Vbeta and 13 Jbeta primers. The table came from immunoSEQ multiplex PCR; TCRdb's copy has only in-frame clones and leaves some out. This repertoire shows around 210,000 clones, around four fifths found once; its top ten account for roughly 0.45%. Concerning this clone: Its antigen is not identified.

Study conclusions and caveats: Roughly uniform depth of sequencing across donors was assumed in presence/absence analyses.

Source material: PBMCs. This receptor was obtained from a boy between 10 and 17 years old in good health and CMV-seronegative.

This CDR3 is CASSLVLGGYTF. The CDR3 nucleotides read TGTGCCAGCAGCTTGGTGCTTGGCGGCTACACCTTC. J is TRBJ1-2 and V is TRBV5-6, with D unclear. With 0 bases removed from V and 8 bases from J, the gap between germline ends came to 8 bases. CDR3 length: 12 amino acids. The germline V gene encodes CDR1 SGHDT and CDR2 YYEEEE.